The rows below give T cell receptor beta chains drawn from one sample of a study of shared clonotypes between healthy human individuals. The method was immunoSEQ multiplex PCR; TCRdb's version includes in-frame clones alone and lacks a portion of them. Counted here are a few million clones, more than 85% occurring once; the ten biggest clones make up under 0.45%. Sequencing input: naive CD4+ T cells from PBMCs. The receptor source for this set is a man aged 18-30 years in good health. Some clones in this sample may be carry-over from other donors' samples. CDR3s include the opening cysteine and the closing phenylalanine or tryptophan. The D gene is left open where the match is weak. Only part of the rows carry a size: once, few, many, or a class if the clone is expanded.

j_call | v_call | clone_size | d_call | cdr3_aa | cdr3_nt
TRBJ2-7 | TRBV7-2 | few | TRBD1 | CASSTGQASSYEQYF | TGTGCCAGCAGCACCGGACAGGCCAGCTCCTACGAGCAGTACTTC
TRBJ2-7 | TRBV18 | - | - | CASSPRLYEQYF | TGTGCCAGCTCACCACGGCTTTACGAGCAGTACTTC
TRBJ2-1 | TRBV5-1 | - | - | CASSFVASVYNEQFF | TGCGCCAGCAGCTTTGTGGCTAGCGTTTACAATGAGCAGTTCTTC
TRBJ2-2 | TRBV11-3 | once | - | CASSGKPGPPTGELFF | TGTGCCAGCAGCGGAAAACCAGGGCCCCCCACCGGGGAGCTGTTTTTT
TRBJ2-7 | TRBV6-1 | - | TRBD1 | CASSEVGQGASEQYF | TGTGCCAGCAGTGAGGTGGGACAGGGGGCGTCTGAGCAGTACTTC
TRBJ1-4 | TRBV4-1 | - | - | CASSQAGRQWTATNEKLFF | TGCGCCAGCAGCCAGGCGGGACGGCAGTGGACGGCAACTAATGAAAAACTGTTTTTT
TRBJ2-1 | TRBV7-9 | - | TRBD2 | CATRGGRASYNEQFF | TGTGCCACCCGGGGCGGGAGGGCCTCCTACAATGAGCAGTTCTTC
TRBJ2-7 | TRBV29-1 | - | - | CSVEGDGSYEQYF | TGCAGCGTTGAAGGGGACGGTTCCTACGAGCAGTACTTC
TRBJ2-5 | TRBV5-1 | - | TRBD2 | CASSLGTSGRTETQYF | TGCGCCAGCAGCCTTGGGACTAGCGGGAGAACAGAGACCCAGTACTTC
TRBJ2-3 | TRBV4-1 | - | - | CASSQGQFADTQYF | TGCGCCAGCAGCCAAGGACAGTTCGCAGATACGCAGTATTTT